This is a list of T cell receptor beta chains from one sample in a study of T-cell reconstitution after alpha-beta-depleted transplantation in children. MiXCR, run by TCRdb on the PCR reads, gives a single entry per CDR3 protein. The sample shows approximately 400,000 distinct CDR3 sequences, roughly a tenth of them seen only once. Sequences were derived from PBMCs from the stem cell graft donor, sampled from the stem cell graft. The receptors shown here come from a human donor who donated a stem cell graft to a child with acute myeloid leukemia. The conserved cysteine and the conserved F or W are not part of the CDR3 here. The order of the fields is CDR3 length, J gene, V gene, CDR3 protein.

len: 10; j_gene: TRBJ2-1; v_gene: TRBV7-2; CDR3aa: ASSEGTAEQF
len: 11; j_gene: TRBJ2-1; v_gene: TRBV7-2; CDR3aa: ASSLPSYNEQF
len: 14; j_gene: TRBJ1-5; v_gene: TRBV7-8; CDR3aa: ASSLDIWNSNQPQH
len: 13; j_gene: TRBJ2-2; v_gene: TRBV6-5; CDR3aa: ASRYDEGDTGELF
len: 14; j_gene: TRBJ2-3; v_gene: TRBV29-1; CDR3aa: SVAPSSRLSTDTQY
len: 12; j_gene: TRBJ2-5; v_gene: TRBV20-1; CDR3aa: SARDGQEQETQY
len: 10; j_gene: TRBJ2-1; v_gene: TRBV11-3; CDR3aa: ASKGQDNEQF
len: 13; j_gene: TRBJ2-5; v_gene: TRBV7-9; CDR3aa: ASSLGLGRDETQY
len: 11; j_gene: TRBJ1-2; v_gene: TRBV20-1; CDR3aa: SARVLDNYGYT
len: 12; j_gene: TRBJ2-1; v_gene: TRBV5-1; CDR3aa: ASSLDGLSSEQF
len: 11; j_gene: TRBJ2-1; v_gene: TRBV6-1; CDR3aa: ASSGAANNEQF
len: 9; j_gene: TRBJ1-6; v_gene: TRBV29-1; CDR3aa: SVWDRESLH
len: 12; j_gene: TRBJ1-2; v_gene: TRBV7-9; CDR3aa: ASSFGGGDSNEG
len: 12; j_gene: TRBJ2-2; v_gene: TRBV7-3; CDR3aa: ASSPDTNTGELF
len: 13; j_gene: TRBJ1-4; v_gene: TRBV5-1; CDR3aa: ASSPQGTANEKLF
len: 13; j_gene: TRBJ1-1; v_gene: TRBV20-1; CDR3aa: SARSGGGVNTEAF
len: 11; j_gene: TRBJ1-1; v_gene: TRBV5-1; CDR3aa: ASSTPRVTEAF
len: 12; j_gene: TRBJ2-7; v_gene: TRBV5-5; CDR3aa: ASSLTREGYEQY
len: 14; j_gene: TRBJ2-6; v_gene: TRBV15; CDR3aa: ATSMPVGSGANVLT
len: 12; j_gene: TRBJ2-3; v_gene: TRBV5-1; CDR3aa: ASSLVRGADTQY
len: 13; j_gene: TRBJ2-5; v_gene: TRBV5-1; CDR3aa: ASSRAGTPMETQY
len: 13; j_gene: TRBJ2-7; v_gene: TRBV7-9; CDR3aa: ASSPSGTESYEQY
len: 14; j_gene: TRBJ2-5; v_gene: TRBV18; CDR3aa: ASSPPNRLAEETQY
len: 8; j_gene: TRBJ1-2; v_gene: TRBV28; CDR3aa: ASGRGGYT
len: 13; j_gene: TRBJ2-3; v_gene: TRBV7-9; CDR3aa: ASSFTGPISYTQY
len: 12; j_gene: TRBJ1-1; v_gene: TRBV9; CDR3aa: ASSGQGMGTDAF
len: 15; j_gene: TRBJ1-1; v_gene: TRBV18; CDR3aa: ASSPSRVPPLNTEAF